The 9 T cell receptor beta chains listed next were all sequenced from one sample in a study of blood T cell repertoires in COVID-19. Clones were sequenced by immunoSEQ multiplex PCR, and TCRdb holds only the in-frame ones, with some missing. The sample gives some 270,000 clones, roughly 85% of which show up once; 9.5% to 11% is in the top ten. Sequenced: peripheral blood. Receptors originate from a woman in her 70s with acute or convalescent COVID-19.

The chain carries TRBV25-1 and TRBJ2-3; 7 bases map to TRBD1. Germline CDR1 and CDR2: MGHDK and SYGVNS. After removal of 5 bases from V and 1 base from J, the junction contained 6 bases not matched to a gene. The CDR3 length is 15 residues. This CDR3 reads CASSRGGSRTDTQYF. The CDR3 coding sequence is TGTGCCAGCAGTAGAGGGGGCTCCCGCACAGATACGCAGTATTTT.

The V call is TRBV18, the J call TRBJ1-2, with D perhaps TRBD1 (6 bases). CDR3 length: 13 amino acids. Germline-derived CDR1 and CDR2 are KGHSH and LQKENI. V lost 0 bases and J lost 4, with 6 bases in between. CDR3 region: CASSPPGGYGYTF. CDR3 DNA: TGTGCCAGCTCACCACCAGGGGGCTATGGCTACACCTTC.

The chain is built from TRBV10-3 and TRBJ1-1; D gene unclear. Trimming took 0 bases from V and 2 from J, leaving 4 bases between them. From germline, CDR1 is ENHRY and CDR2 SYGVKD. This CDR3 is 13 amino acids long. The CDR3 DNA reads TGTGCCATCAGTGAGTCTCTAAACACTGAAGCTTTCTTT. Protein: CAISESLNTEAFF.

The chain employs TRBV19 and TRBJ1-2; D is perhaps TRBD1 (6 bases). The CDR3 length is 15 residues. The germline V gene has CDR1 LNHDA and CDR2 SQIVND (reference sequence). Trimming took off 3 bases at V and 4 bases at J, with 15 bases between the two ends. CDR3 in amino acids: CASSILGQKIYGYTF. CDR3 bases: TGTGCCAGTAGTATCTTGGGACAAAAGATCTATGGCTACACCTTC.

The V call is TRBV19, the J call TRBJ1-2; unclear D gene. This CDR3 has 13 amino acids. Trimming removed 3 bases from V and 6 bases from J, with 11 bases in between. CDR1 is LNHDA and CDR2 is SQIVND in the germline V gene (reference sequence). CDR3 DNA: TGTGCCAGTAGTATCCGGAGGAGTGATGGCTACACCTTC. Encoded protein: CASSIRRSDGYTF.

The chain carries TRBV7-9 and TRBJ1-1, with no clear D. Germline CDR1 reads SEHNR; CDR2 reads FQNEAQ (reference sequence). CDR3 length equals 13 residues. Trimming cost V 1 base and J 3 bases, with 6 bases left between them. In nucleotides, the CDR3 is TGTGCCAGCAGCTTAGGGGCCTACACTGAAGCTTTCTTT. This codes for CASSLGAYTEAFF.

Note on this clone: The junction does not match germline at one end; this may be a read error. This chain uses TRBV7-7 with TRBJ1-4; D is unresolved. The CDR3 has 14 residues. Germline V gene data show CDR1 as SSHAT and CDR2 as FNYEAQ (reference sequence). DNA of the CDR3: TGTGCTAGCAGCCCAACACTCAGCGGTGAAAAACTGTTTTTT. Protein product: CASSPTLSGEKLFF.

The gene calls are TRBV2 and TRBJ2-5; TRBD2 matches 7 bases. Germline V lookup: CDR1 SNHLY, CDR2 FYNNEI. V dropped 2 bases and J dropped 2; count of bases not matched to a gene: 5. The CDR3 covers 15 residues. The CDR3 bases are TGTGCCAGCAGTGAACCGGGACTACAACAAGAGACCCAGTACTTC. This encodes CASSEPGLQQETQYF.

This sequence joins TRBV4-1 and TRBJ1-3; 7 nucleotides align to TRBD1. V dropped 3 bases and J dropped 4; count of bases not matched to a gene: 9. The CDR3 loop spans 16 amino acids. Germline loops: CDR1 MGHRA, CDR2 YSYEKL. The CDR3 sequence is CASSQKNRGMGNTIYF. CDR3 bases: TGCGCCAGCAGCCAGAAGAACAGGGGAATGGGAAACACCATATATTTT.